This TCR beta chain was identified in a study of T-cell memory formation after mild COVID-19. TCRdb reprocessed the 5' RACE reads via MiXCR and lists one record per CDR3 protein. The sample lists 200,000 to 250,000 distinct CDR3 sequences; over 15% were seen once. This CDR3 has 16 amino acids. Germline CDR1 and CDR2: SNHLY and FYNNEI. V was shortened by 5 bases and J by 5 bases, with 16 bases between the two germline ends. This clonotype was detected a few times. What it binds is not known. Findings and caveats of the study: CD4/CD8 balance held among clones contracting day 15 to 85, and later expanders leaned CD4+.

The sequencing sample was made of PBMCs or a T cell subset sorted from them (not recorded which). The receptor was isolated from an adult woman who had mild COVID-19 (a few samples of this study predate the infection). Cell type and time point are not known. The genes are TRBV2 and TRBJ1-6; maybe TRBD1 (5 bases). The CDR3 reads CASSLDRVYNNSPLHF. In DNA, the CDR3 is TGTGCCAGCAGTTTAGACAGAGTTTACAATAATTCACCCCTCCACTTT.